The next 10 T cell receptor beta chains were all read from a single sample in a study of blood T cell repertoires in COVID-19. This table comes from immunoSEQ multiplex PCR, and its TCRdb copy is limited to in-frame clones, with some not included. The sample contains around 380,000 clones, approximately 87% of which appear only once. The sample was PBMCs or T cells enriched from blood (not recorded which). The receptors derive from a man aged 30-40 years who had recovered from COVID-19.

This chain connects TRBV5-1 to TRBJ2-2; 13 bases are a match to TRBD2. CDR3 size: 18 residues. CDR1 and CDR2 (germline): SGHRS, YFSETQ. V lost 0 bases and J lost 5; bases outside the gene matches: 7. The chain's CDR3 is CASSLATSGGAGTGELFF. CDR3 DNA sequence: TGCGCCAGCAGCTTGGCCACTAGCGGGGGGGCCGGGACCGGGGAGCTGTTTTTT.

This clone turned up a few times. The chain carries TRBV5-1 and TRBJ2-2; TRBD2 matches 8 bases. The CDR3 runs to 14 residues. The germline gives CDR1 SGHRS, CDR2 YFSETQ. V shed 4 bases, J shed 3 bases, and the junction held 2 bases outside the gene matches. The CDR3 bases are TGCGCCAGCAGCCCGGGGGGGGACACCGGGGAGCTGTTTTTT. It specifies CASSPGGDTGELFF.

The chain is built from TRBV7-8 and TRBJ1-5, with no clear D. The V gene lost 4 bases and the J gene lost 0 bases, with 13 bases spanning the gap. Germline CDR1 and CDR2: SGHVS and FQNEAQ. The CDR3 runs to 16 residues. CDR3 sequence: CASSWAVLSSNQPQHF. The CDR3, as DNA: TGTGCCAGCAGCTGGGCAGTACTTTCTAGCAATCAGCCCCAGCATTTT. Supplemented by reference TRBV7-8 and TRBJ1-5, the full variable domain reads GAGVSQSPRYKVAKRGQDVALRCDPISGHVSLFWYQQALGQGPEFLTYFQNEAQLDKSGLPSDRFFAERPEGSVSTLKIQRTQQEDSAVYLCASSWAVLSSNQPQHFGDGTRLSIL.

CDR3 sequence: CASSSLGGNQPQHF. The CDR3, as DNA: TGTGCCAGCAGTTCCCTAGGGGGCAATCAGCCCCAGCATTTT. The gene calls are TRBV6-5 and TRBJ1-5; D perhaps matches TRBD1 (5 bases). The CDR3 extends over 14 amino acids. The V end lost 4 bases, the J end lost 2 bases, and 9 bases lay between the germline ends. Per germline, CDR1 MNHEY and CDR2 SVGAGI.

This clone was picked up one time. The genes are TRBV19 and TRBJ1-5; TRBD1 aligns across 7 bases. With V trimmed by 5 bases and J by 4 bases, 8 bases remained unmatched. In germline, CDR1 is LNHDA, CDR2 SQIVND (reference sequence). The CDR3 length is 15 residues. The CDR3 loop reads CASSGHSGGNQPQHF. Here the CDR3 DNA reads TGTGCCAGTAGTGGCCACTCAGGGGGGAATCAGCCCCAGCATTTT.

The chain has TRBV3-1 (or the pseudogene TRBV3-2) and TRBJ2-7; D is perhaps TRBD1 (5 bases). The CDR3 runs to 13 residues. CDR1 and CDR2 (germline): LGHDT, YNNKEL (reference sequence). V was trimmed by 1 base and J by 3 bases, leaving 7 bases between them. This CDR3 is CASSQGQNYEQYF. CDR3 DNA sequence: TGTGCCAGCAGCCAAGGACAGAACTACGAGCAGTACTTC.

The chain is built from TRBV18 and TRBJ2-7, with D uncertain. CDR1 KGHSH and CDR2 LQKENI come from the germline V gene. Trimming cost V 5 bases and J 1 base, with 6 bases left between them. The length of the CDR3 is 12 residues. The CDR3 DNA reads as TGTGCCAGCTCATCCCTATCCTACGAGCAGTACTTC. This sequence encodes CASSSLSYEQYF.

The CDR3 DNA follows: TGTGCCAGCAGCGTAGCGGGAACTAGCGGATTCGCAGATACGCAGTATTTT. Amino acids: CASSVAGTSGFADTQYF. The genes are TRBV9 and TRBJ2-3; 8 bases are a match to TRBD2. Germline CDR1 reads SGDLS; CDR2 reads YYNGEE. The CDR3 loop spans 17 amino acids. Unmatched junction bases numbered 10, after V lost 0 bases and J lost 4 bases.

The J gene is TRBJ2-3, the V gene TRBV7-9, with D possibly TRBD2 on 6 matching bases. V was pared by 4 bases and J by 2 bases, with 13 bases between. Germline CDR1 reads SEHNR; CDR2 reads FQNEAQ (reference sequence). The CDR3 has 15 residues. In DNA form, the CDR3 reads TGTGCCAGCAGCTGGGAGCGGGTCGACACAGATACGCAGTATTTT. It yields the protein CASSWERVDTDTQYF. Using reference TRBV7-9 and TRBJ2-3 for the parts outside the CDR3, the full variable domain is DTGVSQNPRHKITKRGQNVTFRCDPISEHNRLYWYRQTLGQGPEFLTYFQNEAQLEKSRLLSDRFSAERPKGSFSTLEIQRTEQGDSAMYLCASSWERVDTDTQYFGPGTRLTVL.

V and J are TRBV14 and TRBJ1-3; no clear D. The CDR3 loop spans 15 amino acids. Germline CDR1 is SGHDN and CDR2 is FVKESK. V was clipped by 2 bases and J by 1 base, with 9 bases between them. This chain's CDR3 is CASSQFGVSGNTIYF. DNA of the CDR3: TGTGCCAGCAGCCAATTCGGGGTGTCTGGAAACACCATATATTTT. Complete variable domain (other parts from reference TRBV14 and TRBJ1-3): EAGVTQFPSHSVIEKGQTVTLRCDPISGHDNLYWYRRVMGKEIKFLLHFVKESKQDESGMPNNRFLAERTGGTYSTLKVQPAELEDSGVYFCASSQFGVSGNTIYFGEGSWLTVV.